The T cell receptor (beta chain) described here comes from a study of cytomegalovirus exposure and HLA in healthy donors. Study-wide results and caveats: Reported performance of the classifier showed diagnosis of cytomegalovirus status with high specificity and sensitivity. About 180 TCR beta chains were listed as cytomegalovirus-associated.

The data were produced by immunoSEQ multiplex PCR, yet TCRdb's version contains in-frame clones alone and is incomplete. Here the sample spans some 160,000 clones, around 89% being singletons. The CDR3 is 15 residues long. The V and J ends lost 5 bases and 4 bases respectively, with 18 bases between them. Germline values: CDR1 MNHEY, CDR2 SVGAGI. On this clone: What it recognizes is unknown.

This sequence joins TRBV6-5 and TRBJ2-7; TRBD1 might be the D (6 bases). The sequenced material came from PBMCs. This sequence was found in a man younger than 35 in good health and CMV-seronegative. The CDR3 protein is CASSLTRDTFYEQYV. The CDR3 coding sequence is TGTGCCAGCAGTCTTACCCGGGACACCTTTTACGAGCAGTACGTC.